The clone carrying this T cell receptor beta chain was seen just once. No antigen is known for it. From germline, CDR1 is SGHRS and CDR2 YFSETQ. V dropped 4 bases and J dropped 3 bases, with 10 bases sitting between them. This CDR3 spans 13 amino acids. This entry is derived from a study of persistence of HIV-infected CD4 T cells. This was the immunoSEQ version 4 assay in survey mode. Sequencing used immunoSEQ multiplex PCR; TCRdb keeps in-frame clones, though not all of them. The table includes about 48,000 clones, around 80% detected once. Cells were stimulated with CMV-infected fibroblast lysates at 10 ug/mL. CD40L/CD69 double-negative CD45RO-high memory CD4+ T cells were collected. A roughly 18-hour stimulation of CD8-depleted PBMCs used anti-CD28/CD49d costimulation, CD40-blocking antibody and enfuvirtide. Regarding the study as a whole: Within sorted populations, more oligoclonal TCRs accompanied more oligoclonal proviruses.

Sequenced here: CD4+ T cells sorted from PBMCs after approximately 19-hour stimulation, sampled from a patient who received antiretroviral therapy. The V call is TRBV5-1, the J call TRBJ1-1, with unresolved D. This clonotype was obtained from an adult man with HIV who was CMV-seropositive. CDR3 residues: CASSMDLDTEAFF. As DNA, the CDR3 is TGCGCCAGCAGCATGGATCTTGACACTGAAGCTTTCTTT. Looking up the rest from reference TRBV5-1 and TRBJ1-1 gives the full variable domain: KAGVTQTPRYLIKTRGQQVTLSCSPISGHRSVSWYQQTPGQGLQFLFEYFSETQRNKGNFPGRFSGRQFSNSRSEMNVSTLELGDSALYLCASSMDLDTEAFFGQGTRLTVV.